This T cell receptor (beta chain) emerged from a study of blood T cell repertoires in COVID-19. Overall study: Specimens from acute and convalescent COVID-19 originated in the United States, Italy and Spain. Sources were T cells, B-cell-depleted T cells, or PBMCs; the material itself was cDNA or gDNA.

The V gene's germline CDR1 is DFQATT and CDR2 SNEGSKA (reference sequence). The junction had 8 bases not matched to a gene; V was cut back by 3 bases and J by 6 bases. CDR3 length: 14 amino acids. The sample holds a few counts of this clone. Under the authors' procedure: Reference gene primers were amplified, and this amplification served to estimate nucleated cell counts. The repertoire was sequenced with immunoSEQ multiplex PCR; TCRdb's copy has only in-frame clones and lacks some. That table is the source of V, J and clone size, and D and trimming were worked out from the DNA. The data contain some 210,000 clones, about four fifths of them singletons.

Specimen: peripheral blood. The sequence was obtained from a man aged 50 or older with active or convalescent COVID-19. The chain has TRBV20-1 and TRBJ2-7; TRBD1 aligns across 10 bases. CDR3 protein: CSASFGTGVLEQYF. The CDR3 DNA follows: TGCAGTGCTAGTTTCGGGACAGGGGTTCTCGAGCAGTACTTC.